This T cell receptor beta chain appears in the sequencing data of a study of molecular identifiers for immune sequencing clone quantification. The CDR3 is made up of 15 amino acids. Looked up from germline, CDR1 is MGHRA and CDR2 is YSYEKL. The germline V and J ends were trimmed by 3 bases and 1 base, with 12 bases remaining between them. Study observations and caveats: Reports indicate spiked Jurkat TCR RNA from one cell could be found among about 1 million naive cells. Whereas clones above 20 RNA copies held under 1% of naive-cell molecules, they held over 97% of effector molecules.

TCRdb recomputed calls from the PCR reads with MiXCR, one row per CDR3 protein. The table has more than 450,000 distinct CDR3 sequences, less than 30% seen once. A remark on this clonotype: The antigen remains unidentified.

This receptor was taken from a human donor in good health. Some libraries in this study had Jurkat cell RNA spiked in. Specimen: naive CD8+ T cells from blood, with Jurkat cell RNA spiked in. Subset of the sample: FACS-sorted CD8+CD4-CCR7+CD45RA+ naive T cells. This rearrangement joins TRBV4-1 to TRBJ1-1; D call uncertain. The CDR3 spells CASSQGRRGNTEAFF. CDR3 in DNA: TGCGCCAGCAGCCAGGGGAGGAGAGGGAACACTGAAGCTTTCTTT.